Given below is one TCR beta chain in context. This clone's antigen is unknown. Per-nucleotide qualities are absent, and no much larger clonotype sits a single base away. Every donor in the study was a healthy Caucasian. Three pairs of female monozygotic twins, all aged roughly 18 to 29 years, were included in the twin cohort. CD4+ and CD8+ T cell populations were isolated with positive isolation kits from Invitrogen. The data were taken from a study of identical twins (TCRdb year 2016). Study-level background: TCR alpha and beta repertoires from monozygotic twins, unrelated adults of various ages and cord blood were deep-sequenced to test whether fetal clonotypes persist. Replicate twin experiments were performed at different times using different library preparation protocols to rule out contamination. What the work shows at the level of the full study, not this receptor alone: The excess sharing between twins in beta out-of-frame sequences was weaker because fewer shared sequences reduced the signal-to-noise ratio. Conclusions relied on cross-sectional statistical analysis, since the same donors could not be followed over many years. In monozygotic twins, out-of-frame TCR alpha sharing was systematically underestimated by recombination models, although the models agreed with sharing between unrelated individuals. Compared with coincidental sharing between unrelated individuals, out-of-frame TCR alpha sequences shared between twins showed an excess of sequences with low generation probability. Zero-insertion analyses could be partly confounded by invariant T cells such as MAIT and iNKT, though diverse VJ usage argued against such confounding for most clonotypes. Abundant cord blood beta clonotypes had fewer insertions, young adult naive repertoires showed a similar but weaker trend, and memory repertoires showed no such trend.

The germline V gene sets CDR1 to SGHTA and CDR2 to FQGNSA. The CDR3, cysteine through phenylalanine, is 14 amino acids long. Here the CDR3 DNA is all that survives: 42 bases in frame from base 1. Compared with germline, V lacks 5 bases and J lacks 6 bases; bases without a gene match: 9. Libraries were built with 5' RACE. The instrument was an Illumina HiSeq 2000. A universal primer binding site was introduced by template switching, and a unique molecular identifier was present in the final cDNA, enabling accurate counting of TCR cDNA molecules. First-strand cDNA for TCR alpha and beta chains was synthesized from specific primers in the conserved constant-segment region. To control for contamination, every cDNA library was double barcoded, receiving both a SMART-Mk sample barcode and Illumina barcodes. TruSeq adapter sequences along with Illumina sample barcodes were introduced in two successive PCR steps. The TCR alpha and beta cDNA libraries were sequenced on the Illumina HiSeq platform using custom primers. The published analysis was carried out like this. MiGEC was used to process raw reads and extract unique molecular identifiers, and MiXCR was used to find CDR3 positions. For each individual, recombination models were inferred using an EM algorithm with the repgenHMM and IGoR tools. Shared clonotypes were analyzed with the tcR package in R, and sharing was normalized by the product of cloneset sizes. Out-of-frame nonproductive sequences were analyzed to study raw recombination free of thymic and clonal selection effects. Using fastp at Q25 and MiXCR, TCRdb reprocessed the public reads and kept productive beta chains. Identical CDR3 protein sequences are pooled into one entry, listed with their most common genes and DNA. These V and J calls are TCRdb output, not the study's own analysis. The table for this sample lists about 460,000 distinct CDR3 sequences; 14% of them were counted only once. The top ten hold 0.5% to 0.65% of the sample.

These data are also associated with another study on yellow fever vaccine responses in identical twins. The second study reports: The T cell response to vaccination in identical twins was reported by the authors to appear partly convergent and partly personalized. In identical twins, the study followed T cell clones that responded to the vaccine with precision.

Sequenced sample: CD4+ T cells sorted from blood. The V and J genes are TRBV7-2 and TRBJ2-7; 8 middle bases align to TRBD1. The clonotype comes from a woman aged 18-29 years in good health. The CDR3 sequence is CASSPPDRAGEQYF. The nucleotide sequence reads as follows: TGTGCCAGCAGCCCCCCGGACAGGGCGGGCGAGCAGTACTTC.